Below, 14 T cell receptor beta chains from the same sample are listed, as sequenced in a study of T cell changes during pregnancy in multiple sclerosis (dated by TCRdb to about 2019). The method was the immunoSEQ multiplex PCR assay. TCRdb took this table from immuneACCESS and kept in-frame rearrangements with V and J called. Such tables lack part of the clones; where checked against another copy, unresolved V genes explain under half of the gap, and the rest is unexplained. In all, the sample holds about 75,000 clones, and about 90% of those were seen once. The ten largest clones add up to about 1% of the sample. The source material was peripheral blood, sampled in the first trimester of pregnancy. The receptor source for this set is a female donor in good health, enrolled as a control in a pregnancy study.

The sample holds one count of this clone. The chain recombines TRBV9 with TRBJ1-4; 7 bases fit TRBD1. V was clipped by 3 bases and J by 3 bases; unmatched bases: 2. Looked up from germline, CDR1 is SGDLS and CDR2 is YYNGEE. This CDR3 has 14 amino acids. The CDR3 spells CASSATGPNEKLFF. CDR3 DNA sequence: TGTGCCAGCAGCGCGACAGGGCCTAATGAAAAACTGTTTTTT.

This CDR3 is CASSAYRGVGYGYTF. The CDR3 DNA sequence: TGTGCCAGCAGTGCCTACAGGGGGGTGGGCTATGGCTACACCTTC. V gene TRBV27 combines with J gene TRBJ1-2; TRBD1 aligns across 8 bases. Germline V gene lookup returns CDR1 MNHEY and CDR2 SMNVEV (reference sequence). V lost 5 bases, J lost 4 bases, and 9 bases stayed unmatched. The CDR3 runs to 15 residues.

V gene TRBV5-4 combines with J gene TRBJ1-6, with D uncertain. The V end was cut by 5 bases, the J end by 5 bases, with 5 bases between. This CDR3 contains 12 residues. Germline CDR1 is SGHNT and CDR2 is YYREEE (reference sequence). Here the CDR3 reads CASRLDNSPLHF. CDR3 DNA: TGTGCCAGCAGACTGGATAATTCACCCCTCCACTTT.

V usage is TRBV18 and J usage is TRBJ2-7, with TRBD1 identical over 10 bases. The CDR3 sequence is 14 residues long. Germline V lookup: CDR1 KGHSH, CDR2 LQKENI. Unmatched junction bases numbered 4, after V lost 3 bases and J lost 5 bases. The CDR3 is CASSPTTGGHEQYF. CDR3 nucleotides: TGTGCCAGCTCACCGACGACAGGGGGCCACGAGCAGTACTTC.

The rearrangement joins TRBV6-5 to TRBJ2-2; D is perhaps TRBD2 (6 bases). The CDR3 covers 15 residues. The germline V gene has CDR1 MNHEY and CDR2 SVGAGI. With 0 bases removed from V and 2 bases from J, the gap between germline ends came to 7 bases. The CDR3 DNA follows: TGTGCCAGCAGTTACTCGACTAGAAACACCGGGGAGCTGTTTTTT. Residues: CASSYSTRNTGELFF.

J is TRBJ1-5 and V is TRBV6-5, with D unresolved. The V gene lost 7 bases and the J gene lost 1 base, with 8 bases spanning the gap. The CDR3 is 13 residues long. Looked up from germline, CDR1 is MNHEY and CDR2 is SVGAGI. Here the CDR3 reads CASKDKSNQPQHF. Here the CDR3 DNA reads TGTGCCAGCAAAGACAAAAGCAATCAGCCCCAGCATTTT.

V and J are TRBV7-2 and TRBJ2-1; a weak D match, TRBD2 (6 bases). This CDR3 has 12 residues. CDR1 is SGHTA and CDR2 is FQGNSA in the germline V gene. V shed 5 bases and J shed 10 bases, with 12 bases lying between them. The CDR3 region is CASSTNRGEQFF. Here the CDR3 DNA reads TGTGCCAGCAGCACCAACCGGGGGGAGCAGTTCTTC. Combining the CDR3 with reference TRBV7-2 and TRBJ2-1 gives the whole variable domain GAGVSQSPSNKVTEKGKDVELRCDPISGHTALYWYRQSLGQGLEFLIYFQGNSAPDKSGLPSDRFSAERTGGSVSTLTIQRTQQEDSAVYLCASSTNRGEQFFGPGTRLTVL.

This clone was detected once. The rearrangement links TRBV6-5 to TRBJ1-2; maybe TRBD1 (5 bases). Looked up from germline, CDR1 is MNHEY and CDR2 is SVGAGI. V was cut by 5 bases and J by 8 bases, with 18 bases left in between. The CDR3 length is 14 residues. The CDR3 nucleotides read TGTGCCAGCAGTCCCAGTGGAGGGGCGCGGGGCTACACCTTC. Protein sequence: CASSPSGGARGYTF.

CDR3 nucleotides: TGCGCCAGCAGCCCAACGGGGGACCGAGGGGATGAAAAACTGTTTTTT. Translation gives CASSPTGDRGDEKLFF. V is TRBV5-1 and J is TRBJ1-4, with D possibly being TRBD1 (5 bases). The CDR3 extends over 16 amino acids. Germline CDR1 and CDR2: SGHRS and YFSETQ. V lost 4 bases, J lost 6 bases, and 19 bases lay in between.

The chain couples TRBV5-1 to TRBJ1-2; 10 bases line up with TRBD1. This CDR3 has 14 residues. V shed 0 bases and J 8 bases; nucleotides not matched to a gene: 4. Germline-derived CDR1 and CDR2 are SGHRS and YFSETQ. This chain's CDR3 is CASSLAGTGDGYTF. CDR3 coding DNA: TGCGCCAGCAGCTTGGCCGGGACAGGGGACGGCTACACCTTC. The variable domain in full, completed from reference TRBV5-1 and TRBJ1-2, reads KAGVTQTPRYLIKTRGQQVTLSCSPISGHRSVSWYQQTPGQGLQFLFEYFSETQRNKGNFPGRFSGRQFSNSRSEMNVSTLELGDSALYLCASSLAGTGDGYTFGSGTRLTVV.

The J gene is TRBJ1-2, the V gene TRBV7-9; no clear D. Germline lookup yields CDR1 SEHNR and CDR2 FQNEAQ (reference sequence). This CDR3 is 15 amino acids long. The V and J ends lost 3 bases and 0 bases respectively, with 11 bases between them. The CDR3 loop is CASSFLIAANYGYTF. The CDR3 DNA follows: TGTGCCAGCAGCTTCTTAATAGCCGCTAACTATGGCTACACCTTC.

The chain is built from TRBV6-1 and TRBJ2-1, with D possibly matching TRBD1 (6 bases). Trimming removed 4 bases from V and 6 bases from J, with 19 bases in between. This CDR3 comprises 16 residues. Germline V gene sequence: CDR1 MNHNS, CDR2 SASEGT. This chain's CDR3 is CASSAPEQGFINEQFF. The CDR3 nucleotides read TGTGCCAGCAGTGCCCCCGAACAGGGCTTCATCAATGAGCAGTTCTTC.

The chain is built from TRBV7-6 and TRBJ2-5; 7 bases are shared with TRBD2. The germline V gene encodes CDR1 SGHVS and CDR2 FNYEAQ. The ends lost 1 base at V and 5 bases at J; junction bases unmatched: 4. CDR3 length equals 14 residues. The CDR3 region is CASSLGRGGETQYF. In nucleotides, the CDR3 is TGTGCCAGCAGCTTAGGGCGGGGAGGGGAGACCCAGTACTTC.

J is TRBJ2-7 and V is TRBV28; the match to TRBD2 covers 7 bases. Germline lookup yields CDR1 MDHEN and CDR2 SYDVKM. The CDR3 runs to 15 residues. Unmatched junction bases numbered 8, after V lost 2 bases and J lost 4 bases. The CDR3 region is CASSLGLAASYEQYF. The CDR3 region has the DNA TGTGCCAGCAGTTTAGGGCTAGCGGCCTCTTACGAGCAGTACTTC.